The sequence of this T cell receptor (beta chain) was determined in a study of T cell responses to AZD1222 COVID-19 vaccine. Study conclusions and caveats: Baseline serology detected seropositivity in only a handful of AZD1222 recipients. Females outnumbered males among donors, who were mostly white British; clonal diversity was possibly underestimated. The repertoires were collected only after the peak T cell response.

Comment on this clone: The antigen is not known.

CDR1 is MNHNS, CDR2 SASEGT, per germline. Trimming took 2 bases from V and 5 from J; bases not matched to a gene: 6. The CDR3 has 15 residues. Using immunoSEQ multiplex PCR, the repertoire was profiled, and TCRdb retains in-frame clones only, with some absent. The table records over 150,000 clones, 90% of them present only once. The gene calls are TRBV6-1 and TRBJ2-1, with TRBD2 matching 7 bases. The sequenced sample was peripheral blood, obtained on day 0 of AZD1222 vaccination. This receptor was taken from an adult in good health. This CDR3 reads CASSERGLPHNEQFF. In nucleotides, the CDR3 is TGTGCCAGCAGTGAAAGGGGACTACCCCACAATGAGCAGTTCTTC.